The T cell receptor (beta chain) described here comes from a study of PD-1 blockade in classical Hodgkin lymphoma. General study points: By C4D1 there was a significant rise in CD4+ TCR diversity but not in CD8+ TCR diversity. Any patient who commenced nivolumab under 1 year after ASCT was excluded.

This clone appeared a few times. Its antigen is not identified. Specified time point: cycle 4 day 1 (C4D1), after less than seven weeks of nivolumab. Every one of the patients relapsed after autologous stem cell transplantation (brentuximab vedotin exposure was variable). Thawed PBMCs yielded CD4+ T cells through magnetic negative selection. CDR1 is SNHLY and CDR2 is FYNNEI in the germline V gene. Trimming cost V 8 bases and J 2 bases; bases outside gene matches: 4. The length of the CDR3 is 13 residues. Profiled with immunoSEQ multiplex PCR; TCRdb holds only in-frame clones, not every one. The sample gives over 15,000 clones, about three quarters of which show up once; more than 2% is in the top ten.

The sample was CD4+ T cells from blood, taken before the fourth cycle of nivolumab. The genes are TRBV2 and TRBJ2-3; TRBD2 aligns across 7 bases. This clonotype was sampled from a human donor with classical Hodgkin lymphoma. CDR3 sequence (DNA): TGTGCCAGCCAGCGGGAAGTCACAGATACGCAGTATTTT. Protein sequence: CASQREVTDTQYF.